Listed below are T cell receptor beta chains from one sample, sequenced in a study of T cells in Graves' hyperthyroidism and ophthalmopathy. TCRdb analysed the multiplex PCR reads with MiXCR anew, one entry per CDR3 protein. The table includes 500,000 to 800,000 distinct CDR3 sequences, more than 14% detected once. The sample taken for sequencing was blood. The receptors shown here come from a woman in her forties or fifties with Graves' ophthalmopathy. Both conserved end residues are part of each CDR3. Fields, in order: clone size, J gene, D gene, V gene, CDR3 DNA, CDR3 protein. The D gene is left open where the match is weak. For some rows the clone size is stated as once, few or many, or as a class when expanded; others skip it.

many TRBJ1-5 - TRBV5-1 TGCGCCAGCAGCTCGGGGGGTTCGGATCAGCCCCAGCATTTT CASSSGGSDQPQHF
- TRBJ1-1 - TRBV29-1 TGCAGCGCCCGCCCATATACAGGCCCTAACACTGAAGCTTTCTTT CSARPYTGPNTEAFF
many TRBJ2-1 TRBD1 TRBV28 TGTGCCAGCAGCAGCACCGGGACAGGCTACAATGAGCAGTTCTTC CASSSTGTGYNEQFF
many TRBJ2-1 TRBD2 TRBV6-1 TGTGCCAGCAGACGCGAACGAGGACTAGCGGGCGGCAATGAGCAGTTCTTC CASRRERGLAGGNEQFF
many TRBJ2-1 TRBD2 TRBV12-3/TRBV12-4 TGTGCCAGCAGCCTGGGGACTAGCGGGTTTGATGAGCAGTTCTTC CASSLGTSGFDEQFF
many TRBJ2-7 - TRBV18 TGTGCCAGCTCACCAACATCCAGGCTCAACGAGCAGTACTTC CASSPTSRLNEQYF
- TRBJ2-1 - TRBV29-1 TGCAGCGTCCAGATAGGGCCTTTACGGGAGCAGTTCTTC CSVQIGPLREQFF
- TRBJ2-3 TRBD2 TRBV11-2 TGTGCCAGCAGCGGGCTAGCGGGAGAAGGAGATACGCAGTATTTT CASSGLAGEGDTQYF
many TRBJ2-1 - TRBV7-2 TGTGCCAGCAGCTTAGAGGTCTGGATATACAATGAGCAGTTCTTC CASSLEVWIYNEQFF
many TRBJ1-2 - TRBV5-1 TGCGCCAGCAGCTTAGGACCTCCAAACGGGGATGGCTACACCTTC CASSLGPPNGDGYTF
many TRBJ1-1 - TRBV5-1 TGCGCCAGCAGCTTGGGTGGGTTGGAGACTGAAGCTTTCTTT CASSLGGLETEAFF
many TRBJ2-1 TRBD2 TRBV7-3 TGTGCCAGCAGCACGATGCCGGGACTAGCGGGAAGTAACTCCTACAATGAGCAGTTCTTC CASSTMPGLAGSNSYNEQFF
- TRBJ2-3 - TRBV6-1 TGTGCCAGCACGGACCGTAAGGGGGTCTCAGATACGCAGTATTTT CASTDRKGVSDTQYF
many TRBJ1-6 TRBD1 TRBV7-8 TGTGCCAGCAGCCCAAGGGACAGCTATAATTCACCCCTCCACTTT CASSPRDSYNSPLHF
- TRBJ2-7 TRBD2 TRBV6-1 TGTGCCAGCAGGATTAGCGGGCCTCCCCCCTACGAGCAGTACTTC CASRISGPPPYEQYF
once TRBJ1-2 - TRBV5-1 TGCGCCAGCACCCCTAAGACGGGGATAAACTATGGCTACACCTTC CASTPKTGINYGYTF
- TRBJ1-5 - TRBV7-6 TGTGCCAGCAGCTTACGGGGGAGGCGGCAGCCCCAGCATTTT CASSLRGRRQPQHF
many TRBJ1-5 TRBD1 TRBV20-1 TGCAGTGCTAGGACCGGGACAGGGCACAATCAGCCCCAGCATTTT CSARTGTGHNQPQHF
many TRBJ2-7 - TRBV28 TGTGCCAGCAGTGGGGCAATGGAGACTACCTACGAGCAGTACTTC CASSGAMETTYEQYF
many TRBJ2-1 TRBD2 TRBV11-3 TGTGCCAGCAGCTCGTTCGGGACTAACAATGAGCAGTTCTTC CASSSFGTNNEQFF
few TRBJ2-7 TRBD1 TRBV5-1 TGCGCCAGCAGCTTGGACCCCGAAGGGACAGGGGTTTTCTACGAGCAGTACTTC CASSLDPEGTGVFYEQYF
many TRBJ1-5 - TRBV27 TGTGCCAGCAGTCCCCTGGACGGACTCAATCAGCCCCAGCATTTT CASSPLDGLNQPQHF
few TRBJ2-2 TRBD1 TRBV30 TGTGCCTGGAAAAGACAGGGAACGAACACCGGGGAGCTGTTTTTT CAWKRQGTNTGELFF
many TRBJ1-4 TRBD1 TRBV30 TGTGCCTGGAGTTTACAGGGGACTAATGAAAAACTGTTTTTT CAWSLQGTNEKLFF
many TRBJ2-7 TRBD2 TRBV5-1 TGCGCCAGCAGCTCACAGCGGGAGAGCTCCTACGAGCAGTACTTC CASSSQRESSYEQYF
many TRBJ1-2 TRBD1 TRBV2 TGTGCCAGCAGGGACAGGGTTAACTATGGCTACACCTTC CASRDRVNYGYTF
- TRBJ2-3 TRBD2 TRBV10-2 TGCGCCAGCAGTGATGGACTAGCGGTGGGCACAGATACGCAGTATTTT CASSDGLAVGTDTQYF
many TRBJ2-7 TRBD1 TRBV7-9 TGTGCCAGCAGCTTACCCCCCGGGACAGGGGGTCACCGTTCCTACGAGCAGTACTTC CASSLPPGTGGHRSYEQYF
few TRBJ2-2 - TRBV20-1 TGCAGTGCTAGAGTAGGGGGTTGGACTAGACGTCCCGGGGAGCTGTTTTTT CSARVGGWTRRPGELFF
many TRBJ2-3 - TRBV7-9 TGTGCCAGCAGCTTAGCGCCATCCGGGCGGACTAGCACAGATACGCAGTATTTT CASSLAPSGRTSTDTQYF
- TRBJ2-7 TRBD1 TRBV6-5 TGTGCCAGCAGTTACCGGACAGGGGGCAGTGAGCTCTCCTACGAGCAGTACTTC CASSYRTGGSELSYEQYF